Listed below are T cell receptor beta chains from one sample, sequenced in a study of response to subunit inactivated influenza vaccine. TCRdb reprocessed the RT-PCR reads with MiXCR, giving one entry per CDR3 protein. The profile shows about 650,000 distinct CDR3 sequences, about 15% of them singletons. The sequenced sample was PBMCs from blood, obtained roughly 15 days before vaccination. These receptor sequences come from a man between 45 and 60 years old who received an inactivated influenza vaccine. The CDR3 runs from the conserved cysteine through the conserved F or W. A D gene is named only where the DNA matches it firmly. Clone size, where shown, is once, few, many, or a class for clones that have expanded.

D: TRBD1; J: TRBJ2-7; size: NA; V: TRBV5-1; DNA: TGCGCCAGCAGAGTGACGGGACAGAACCTCTACGAGCAGTACTTC; CDR3: CASRVTGQNLYEQYF
D: NA; J: TRBJ2-2; size: NA; V: TRBV3-1; DNA: TGTGCCAGCAGCCAAGCGGAGGGCGGGGAGCTGTTTTTT; CDR3: CASSQAEGGELFF
D: NA; J: TRBJ1-2; size: few; V: TRBV5-4; DNA: TGTGCCAGCAGCCCTGACCGGAAGTCGGGCTACACCTTC; CDR3: CASSPDRKSGYTF
D: NA; J: TRBJ1-1; size: many; V: TRBV6-5; DNA: TGTGCCAGCAGTTACGTGGGGGGACGAGCTTTCTTT; CDR3: CASSYVGGRAFF
D: NA; J: TRBJ1-2; size: few; V: TRBV3-1; DNA: TGTGCCAGCAGCCCCCTGGAGGCGGGCGGCTACACCTTC; CDR3: CASSPLEAGGYTF
D: NA; J: TRBJ2-1; size: few; V: TRBV5-1; DNA: TGCGCCAGCAGCTTGGGGACCTCGTTCAATGAGCAGTTCTTC; CDR3: CASSLGTSFNEQFF
D: TRBD2; J: TRBJ2-2; size: NA; V: TRBV6-2/TRBV6-3; DNA: TGTGCCAGCAGTTCACCTAGACTAGCGGGAATCGGGGAGCTGTTTTTT; CDR3: CASSSPRLAGIGELFF
D: TRBD1; J: TRBJ2-1; size: NA; V: TRBV30; DNA: TGTGCCTGGAGTTATCCCCTTGGACAGGGGGGAAGTGAGCAGTTCTTC; CDR3: CAWSYPLGQGGSEQFF
D: NA; J: TRBJ1-4; size: many; V: TRBV29-1; DNA: TGCAGCGTTGTTGGGGGGAATGAAAAACTGTTTTTT; CDR3: CSVVGGNEKLFF
D: NA; J: TRBJ1-1; size: few; V: TRBV6-5; DNA: TGTGCCAGCAGCTCGAGGGTTACTGAAGCTTTCTTT; CDR3: CASSSRVTEAFF
D: NA; J: TRBJ2-3; size: NA; V: TRBV9; DNA: TGTGCCAGCAGCGTAGCCACAGGGATGGCAGATACGCAGTATTTT; CDR3: CASSVATGMADTQYF
D: NA; J: TRBJ2-1; size: NA; V: TRBV25-1; DNA: TGTGCCAGCAGTGCCGGGACCTTCGATGAGCAGTTCTTC; CDR3: CASSAGTFDEQFF
D: NA; J: TRBJ2-3; size: few; V: TRBV6-1; DNA: TGTGCCAGCAGTCTGTCACAGGGGGGGTTCGGTACGCAGTATTTT; CDR3: CASSLSQGGFGTQYF
D: NA; J: TRBJ1-2; size: NA; V: TRBV7-8; DNA: TGTGCCAGCAGCTTAGAAAGGGACGTCCCATCCTATGGCTACACCTTC; CDR3: CASSLERDVPSYGYTF
D: NA; J: TRBJ1-2; size: few; V: TRBV11-2; DNA: TGTGCCAGCAGCTTAGCCGCAGGGTATGGCTACACCTTC; CDR3: CASSLAAGYGYTF
D: NA; J: TRBJ1-2; size: few; V: TRBV9; DNA: TGTGCCAGCAGCGTAGACCCGGTAGAGGGCGGCTACACCTTC; CDR3: CASSVDPVEGGYTF
D: NA; J: TRBJ1-1; size: few; V: TRBV6-5; DNA: TGTGCCAGCAGTTACCATCTTCTCGAGGGCAGGGTGAACACTGAAGCTTTCTTT; CDR3: CASSYHLLEGRVNTEAFF
D: NA; J: TRBJ1-1; size: NA; V: TRBV28; DNA: TGTGCCACCTCCCGGACTGAAGCTTTCTTT; CDR3: CATSRTEAFF
D: TRBD1; J: TRBJ1-2; size: NA; V: TRBV27; DNA: TGTGCCAGCAGTTTATCGACAGGGTCTGGCTATGGCTACACCTTC; CDR3: CASSLSTGSGYGYTF
D: TRBD2; J: TRBJ2-7; size: few; V: TRBV12-3/TRBV12-4; DNA: TGTGCCAGCGCCGCGGGGGGGGCCTACGAGCAGTACTTC; CDR3: CASAAGGAYEQYF
D: NA; J: TRBJ2-7; size: NA; V: TRBV7-8; DNA: TGTGCCAGCAGCCTACGACGTATAGCAACCTACGAGCAGTACTTC; CDR3: CASSLRRIATYEQYF
D: NA; J: TRBJ1-5; size: NA; V: TRBV6-2/TRBV6-3; DNA: TGTGCCAGCAGTTACTCGGTCGGCCATTTCAATCAGCCCCAGCATTTT; CDR3: CASSYSVGHFNQPQHF
D: NA; J: TRBJ2-1; size: few; V: TRBV6-6; DNA: TGTGCCACCGCAGGGTACAATGAGCAGTTCTTC; CDR3: CATAGYNEQFF
D: NA; J: TRBJ1-1; size: NA; V: TRBV29-1; DNA: TGCAGCGCCCATCCAGGACAGTCCTACACTGAAGCTCTCTTT; CDR3: CSAHPGQSYTEALF
D: TRBD1; J: TRBJ2-5; size: few; V: TRBV10-3; DNA: TGTGCCATCAGTGAGTCTCAGGGGGCGCAAGAGACCCAGTACTTC; CDR3: CAISESQGAQETQYF
D: TRBD1; J: TRBJ2-7; size: few; V: TRBV20-1; DNA: TGCAGTGCCAGAGGTGGGACAGGGGGTCTGGGCGAGCAGTACTTC; CDR3: CSARGGTGGLGEQYF
D: TRBD1; J: TRBJ2-7; size: few; V: TRBV20-1; DNA: TGCAGTGCCCTACAGGGGGCTCGTATCTACGAGCAGTACTTC; CDR3: CSALQGARIYEQYF
D: TRBD2; J: TRBJ2-7; size: few; V: TRBV10-2; DNA: TGCGCCAGCAGTGCCGTACTAGCGGTTTACGAGCAGTACTTC; CDR3: CASSAVLAVYEQYF
D: TRBD2; J: TRBJ2-2; size: few; V: TRBV12-3/TRBV12-4; DNA: TGTGCCAGCAGTTTTCCCCGGACTAGCGGAAACACCGGGGAGCTGTTTTTT; CDR3: CASSFPRTSGNTGELFF
D: NA; J: TRBJ2-5; size: few; V: TRBV6-1; DNA: TGTGCCAGCAGTGCGATTAGGGGAAGCGAGACCCAGTACTTC; CDR3: CASSAIRGSETQYF
D: TRBD2; J: TRBJ2-7; size: few; V: TRBV20-1; DNA: TGCAGTGCTGAGAGGACTAGCGGGAGTCGCTACGAGCAGTACTTC; CDR3: CSAERTSGSRYEQYF
D: NA; J: TRBJ2-5; size: NA; V: TRBV7-3; DNA: TGTGCCAGCAGCTTTACGGGATACGAGACCCAGTACTTC; CDR3: CASSFTGYETQYF
D: TRBD2; J: TRBJ2-1; size: NA; V: TRBV11-2; DNA: TGTGCCAGCAGCGTCACCCCACCGGGGGGGTACAATGAGCAGTTCTTC; CDR3: CASSVTPPGGYNEQFF
D: NA; J: TRBJ2-7; size: few; V: TRBV6-2/TRBV6-3; DNA: TGTGCCAGCAGTTACCGTGAAAGAAGGACTACGCTAAGCTACGAGCAGTACTTC; CDR3: CASSYRERRTTLSYEQYF
D: NA; J: TRBJ2-3; size: many; V: TRBV7-2; DNA: TGTGCCAGCAGAGCAGGGGTTAGGGGCACAGATACGCAGTATTTT; CDR3: CASRAGVRGTDTQYF
D: NA; J: TRBJ2-1; size: NA; V: TRBV2; DNA: TGTGCCAGCAGCGCCGGGGGTGACAGAAACAATGAGCAGTTCTTC; CDR3: CASSAGGDRNNEQFF
D: NA; J: TRBJ1-2; size: few; V: TRBV5-1; DNA: TGCGCCAGCAGCTATGTGGGGACGTACGCTAACTATGGCTACACCTTC; CDR3: CASSYVGTYANYGYTF
D: NA; J: TRBJ1-1; size: NA; V: TRBV29-1; DNA: TGCAGCGCTCAGACACGTCAACCCGGCACTGAAGCTTTCTTT; CDR3: CSAQTRQPGTEAFF
D: TRBD1; J: TRBJ2-1; size: many; V: TRBV7-8; DNA: TGTGCCAGCAGCTTCGGGCGACGCAAAGGGGGCACCCTACAGTTCTTC; CDR3: CASSFGRRKGGTLQFF
D: NA; J: TRBJ2-1; size: NA; V: TRBV10-3; DNA: TGTGCCATCAGTGACCCTGACAGCTACAATGAGCAGTTCTTC; CDR3: CAISDPDSYNEQFF
D: NA; J: TRBJ1-1; size: few; V: TRBV20-1; DNA: TGCAGTGCTCCCGAGGGCAGCATGAACACTGAAGCTTTCTTT; CDR3: CSAPEGSMNTEAFF
D: TRBD2; J: TRBJ2-2; size: many; V: TRBV7-9; DNA: TGTGCCAGCACCAATTTGCTCTCGACTAGCGGTTCCGGGGAGCTGTTTTTT; CDR3: CASTNLLSTSGSGELFF
D: NA; J: TRBJ1-3; size: NA; V: TRBV6-1; DNA: TGTGCCAGCACCAGAATGGAGGGCCCCAGCGGAAACACCATATATTTT; CDR3: CASTRMEGPSGNTIYF
D: TRBD1; J: TRBJ2-3; size: NA; V: TRBV5-1; DNA: TGCGCCAGCAGCCGACAGGGGATGTTAACAGATACGCAGTATTTT; CDR3: CASSRQGMLTDTQYF
D: NA; J: TRBJ2-1; size: few; V: TRBV29-1; DNA: TGCAGCGTTGAGGCGGAGCCATCCTACAATGAGCAGTTCTTC; CDR3: CSVEAEPSYNEQFF